This T cell receptor beta chain is from a study of CD4 T cells in relation to SARS-CoV-2 and coronaviruses. The overall study: PBMCs were cultured with antigen for nine to eleven days before TCR beta sequencing.

The assay was immunoSEQ multiplex PCR, and TCRdb's table has in-frame clones only and misses some. The sample carries roughly 15,000 clones, about 81% recorded once. The germline V gene encodes CDR1 KGHSH and CDR2 LQKENI. The CDR3 is made up of 12 amino acids. V dropped 5 bases and J dropped 1 base, with 5 bases sitting between them. The unexposed donors gave CD4+ T cells in 2011-2018, prior to COVID-19. Isolation of CD4+ T cells took place after approximately eleven days in culture. As concerns this clone: Its antigen is not known.

This chain uses TRBV18 with TRBJ1-1; possible D gene TRBD1, 5 bases. The clonotype originates from a human donor in good health. The specimen sequenced was CD4+ T cells from PBMCs, cultured in vitro. DNA for the CDR3: TGTGCCAGCTCAGGGGGGAACACTGAAGCTTTCTTT. This encodes CASSGGNTEAFF.